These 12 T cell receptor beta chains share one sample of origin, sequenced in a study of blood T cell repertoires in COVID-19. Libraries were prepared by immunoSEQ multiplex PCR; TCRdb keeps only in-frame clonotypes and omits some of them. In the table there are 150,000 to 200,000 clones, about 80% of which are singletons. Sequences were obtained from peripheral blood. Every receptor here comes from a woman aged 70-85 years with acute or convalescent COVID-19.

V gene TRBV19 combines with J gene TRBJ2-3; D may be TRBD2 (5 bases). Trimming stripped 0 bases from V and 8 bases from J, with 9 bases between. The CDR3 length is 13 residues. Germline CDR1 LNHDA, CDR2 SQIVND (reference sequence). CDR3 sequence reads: CASSIDREGTQYF. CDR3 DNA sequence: TGTGCCAGTAGTATAGACCGCGAGGGTACGCAGTATTTT.

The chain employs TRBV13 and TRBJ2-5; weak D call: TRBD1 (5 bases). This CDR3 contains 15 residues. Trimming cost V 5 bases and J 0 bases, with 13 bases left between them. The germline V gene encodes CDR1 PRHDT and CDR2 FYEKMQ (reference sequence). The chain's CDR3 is CASSPRTTYQETQYF. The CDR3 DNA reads TGTGCCAGCAGCCCCAGGACAACGTACCAAGAGACCCAGTACTTC.

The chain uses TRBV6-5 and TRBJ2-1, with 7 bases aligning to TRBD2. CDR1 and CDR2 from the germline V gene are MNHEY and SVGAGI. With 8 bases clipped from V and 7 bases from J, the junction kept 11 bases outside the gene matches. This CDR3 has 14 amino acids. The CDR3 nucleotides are TGTGCCAGCCAAGGACTAGTCAGGAGGAATGAGCAGTTCTTC. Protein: CASQGLVRRNEQFF.

The CDR3 DNA reads as TGTGCCAGCAGCTTGGGGCAGGGGGCGATCGAGCAGTACTTC. It is translated as CASSLGQGAIEQYF. V and J are TRBV5-6 and TRBJ2-7, with 8 bases fitting TRBD1. The germline CDR1 and CDR2 sequences are SGHDT and YYEEEE. The CDR3 loop spans 14 amino acids. V lost 0 bases and J lost 6; bases outside the gene matches: 5.

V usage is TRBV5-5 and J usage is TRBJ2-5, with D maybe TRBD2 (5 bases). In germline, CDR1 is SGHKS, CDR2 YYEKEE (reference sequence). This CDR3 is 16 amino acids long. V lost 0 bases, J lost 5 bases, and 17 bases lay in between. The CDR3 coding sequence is TGTGCCAGCAGCTTGGGGAGAGGGTGGAGTTCCGAGACCCAGTACTTC. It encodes CASSLGRGWSSETQYF. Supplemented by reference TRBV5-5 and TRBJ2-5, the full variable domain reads DAGVTQSPTHLIKTRGQQVTLRCSPISGHKSVSWYQQVLGQGPQFIFQYYEKEERGRGNFPDRFSARQFPNYSSELNVNALLLGDSALYLCASSLGRGWSSETQYFGPGTRLLVL.

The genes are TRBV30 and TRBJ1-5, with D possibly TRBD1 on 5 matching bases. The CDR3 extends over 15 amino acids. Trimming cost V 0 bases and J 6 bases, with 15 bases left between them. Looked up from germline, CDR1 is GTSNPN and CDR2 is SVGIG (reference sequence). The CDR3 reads CAWSVGRNQGQPQHF. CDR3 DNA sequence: TGTGCCTGGAGTGTAGGACGGAACCAGGGTCAGCCCCAGCATTTT. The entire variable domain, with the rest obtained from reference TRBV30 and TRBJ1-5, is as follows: SQTIHQWPATLVQPVGSPLSLECTVEGTSNPNLYWYRQAAGRGLQLLFYSVGIGQISSEVPQNLSASRPQDRQFILSSKKLLLSDSGFYLCAWSVGRNQGQPQHFGDGTRLSIL.

CDR3 sequence: CASSLRRDSLGEQYF. DNA for the CDR3: TGCGCCAGCAGCCTGAGACGGGACAGCCTTGGAGAGCAGTACTTC. V gene TRBV5-1 combines with J gene TRBJ2-7; TRBD1 matches at 7 bases. Germline V gene data show CDR1 as SGHRS and CDR2 as YFSETQ. The ends lost 4 bases at V and 7 bases at J; junction bases unmatched: 14. The CDR3 covers 15 residues.

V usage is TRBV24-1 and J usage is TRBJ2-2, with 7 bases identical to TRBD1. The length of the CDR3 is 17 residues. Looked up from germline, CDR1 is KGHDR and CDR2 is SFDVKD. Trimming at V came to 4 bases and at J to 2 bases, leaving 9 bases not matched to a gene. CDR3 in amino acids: CATSEGQTMENTGELFF. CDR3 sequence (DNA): TGTGCCACCAGTGAGGGACAGACGATGGAAAACACCGGGGAGCTGTTTTTT.

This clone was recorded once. In DNA form, the CDR3 reads TGCAGCGTTGCTTTTCGGGGAACTAGGGAAAAACTGTTTTTT. It yields the protein CSVAFRGTREKLFF. The rearrangement links TRBV29-1 to TRBJ1-4; no clear D. The CDR3 covers 14 residues. The V end lost 4 bases, the J end lost 8 bases, and 17 bases lay between the germline ends. Per the germline V gene, CDR1 is SQVTM and CDR2 is ANQGSEA.

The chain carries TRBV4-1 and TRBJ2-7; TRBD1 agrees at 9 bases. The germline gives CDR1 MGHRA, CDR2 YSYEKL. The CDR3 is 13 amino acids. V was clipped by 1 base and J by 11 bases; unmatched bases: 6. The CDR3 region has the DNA TGCGCCAGCAGCCAAGGGGGACAGGGAAACAAGTACTTC. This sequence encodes CASSQGGQGNKYF.

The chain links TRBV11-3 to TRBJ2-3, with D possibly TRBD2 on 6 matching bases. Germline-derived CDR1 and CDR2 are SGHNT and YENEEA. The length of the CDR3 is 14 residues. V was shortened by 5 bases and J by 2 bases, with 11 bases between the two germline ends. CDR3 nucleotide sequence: TGTGCCAGCAGCCCTGGAGGGGCCACAGATACGCAGTATTTT. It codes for CASSPGGATDTQYF.

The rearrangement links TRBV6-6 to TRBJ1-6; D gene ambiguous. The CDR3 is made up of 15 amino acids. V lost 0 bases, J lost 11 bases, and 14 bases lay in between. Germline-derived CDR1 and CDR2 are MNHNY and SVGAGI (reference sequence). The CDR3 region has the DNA TGTGCCAGCAGTTACTCAGTTGGCGGGGAGACACCCCTCCACTTT. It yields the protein CASSYSVGGETPLHF.